This TCR beta chain was sequenced for a study of read filtering for tumor transcriptome and immune sequencing. Turning to the study itself: TCR-mapped reads were about 3.5 to 10.27 million with IR-seq versus about 75 to 1,400 with RNA-seq. General observations from the study: The CD138-negative fraction was mixed bone marrow immune cells, not pure T cells. RNA-seq captured clonotypes less deeply and reliably than IR-seq.

This library used roughly 400 ng RNA and molecular barcoded adaptors spanning alpha/delta and beta/gamma chains. MiXCR was run by TCRdb on the reads, yielding one entry per CDR3 protein. This sample has about 39,000 distinct CDR3 sequences, with around 15% found just once. This clonotype was seen many times. Its antigen is unknown. This clonotype originated in a donor over 35 with multiple myeloma. The sequencing input was a population of CD138-negative cells sorted from bone marrow.

The CDR3 region is CASSLFRTVNNEQFF. The CDR3 DNA reads TGTGCCAGCAGCCTATTCCGCACAGTCAACAATGAGCAGTTCTTC. This sequence joins TRBV28 and TRBJ2-1; D gene uncertain. CDR3 size: 15 residues. V gave up 6 bases and J gave up 5 bases, with 17 bases separating them. The V gene's germline CDR1 is MDHEN and CDR2 SYDVKM.